Reported below is one T cell receptor (beta chain). These data are taken from a study of control samples from healthy donors and cancer patients. CDR1 and CDR2 from the germline V gene are MDHEN and SYDVKM. Trimming stripped 6 bases from V and 7 bases from J, with 15 bases between. The CDR3 length is 13 residues. Here immunoSEQ multiplex PCR was the method, and the copy in TCRdb shows in-frame clones only, minus some. This table has around 140,000 clones, nearly 90% appearing once. This clonotype originated in a man between 45 and 60 years old with head and neck cancer. The chain couples TRBV28 to TRBJ1-1; maybe TRBD1 (6 bases). The specimen sequenced was PBMCs. CDR3 in amino acids: CASRIWDNSEAFF. In DNA form, the CDR3 reads TGTGCCAGCAGAATATGGGACAATAGTGAAGCTTTCTTT.